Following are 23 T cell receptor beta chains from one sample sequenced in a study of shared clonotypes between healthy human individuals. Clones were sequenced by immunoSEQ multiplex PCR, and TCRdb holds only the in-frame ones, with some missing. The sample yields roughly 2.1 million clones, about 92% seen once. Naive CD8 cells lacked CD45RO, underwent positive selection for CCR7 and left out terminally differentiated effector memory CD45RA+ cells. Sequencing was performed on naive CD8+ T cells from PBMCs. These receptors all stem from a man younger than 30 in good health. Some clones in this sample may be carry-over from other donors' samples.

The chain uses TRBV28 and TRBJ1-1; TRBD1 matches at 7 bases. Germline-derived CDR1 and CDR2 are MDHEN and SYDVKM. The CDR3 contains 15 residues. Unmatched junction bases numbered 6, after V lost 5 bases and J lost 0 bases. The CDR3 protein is CASSPGQVMNTEAFF. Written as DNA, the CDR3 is TGTGCCAGCAGTCCAGGACAGGTTATGAACACTGAAGCTTTCTTT.

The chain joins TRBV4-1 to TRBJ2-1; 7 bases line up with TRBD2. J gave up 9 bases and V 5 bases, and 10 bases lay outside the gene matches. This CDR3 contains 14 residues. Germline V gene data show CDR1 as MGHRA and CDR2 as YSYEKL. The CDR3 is CASSSVVGGPEQFF. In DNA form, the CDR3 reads TGCGCCAGCAGCTCCGTAGTGGGAGGGCCTGAGCAGTTCTTC.

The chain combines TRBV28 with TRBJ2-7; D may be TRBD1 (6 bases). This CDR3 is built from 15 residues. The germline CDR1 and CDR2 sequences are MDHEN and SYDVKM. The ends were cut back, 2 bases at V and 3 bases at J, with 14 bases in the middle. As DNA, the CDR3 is TGTGCCAGCAGTTTACTCCGCCAGGGGTACTACGAGCAGTACTTC. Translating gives CASSLLRQGYYEQYF. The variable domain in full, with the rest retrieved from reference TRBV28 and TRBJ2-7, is DVKVTQSSRYLVKRTGEKVFLECVQDMDHENMFWYRQDPGLGLRLIYFSYDVKMKEKGDIPEGYSVSREKKERFSLILESASTNQTSMYLCASSLLRQGYYEQYFGPGTRLTVT.

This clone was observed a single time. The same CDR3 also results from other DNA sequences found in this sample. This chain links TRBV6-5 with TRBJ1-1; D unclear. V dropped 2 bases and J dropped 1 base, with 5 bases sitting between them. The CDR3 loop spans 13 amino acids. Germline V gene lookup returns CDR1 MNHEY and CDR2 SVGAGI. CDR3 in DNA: TGTGCCAGCAGTTACGACGGGAACACTGAAGCTTTCTTT. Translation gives CASSYDGNTEAFF.

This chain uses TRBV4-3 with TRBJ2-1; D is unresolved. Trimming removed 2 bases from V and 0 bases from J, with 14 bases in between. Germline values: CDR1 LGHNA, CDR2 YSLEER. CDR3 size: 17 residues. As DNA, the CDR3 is TGCGCCAGCAGCCAAACGAGTCTAGTCGGCTCCTACAATGAGCAGTTCTTC. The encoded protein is CASSQTSLVGSYNEQFF.

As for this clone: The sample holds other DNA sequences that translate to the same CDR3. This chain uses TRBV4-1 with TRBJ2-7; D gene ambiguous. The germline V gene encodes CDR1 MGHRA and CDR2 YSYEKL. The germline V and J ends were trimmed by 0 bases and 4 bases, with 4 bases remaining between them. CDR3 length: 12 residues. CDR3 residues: CASSQDLYEQYF. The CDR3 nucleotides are TGCGCCAGCAGCCAAGATTTGTACGAGCAGTACTTC.

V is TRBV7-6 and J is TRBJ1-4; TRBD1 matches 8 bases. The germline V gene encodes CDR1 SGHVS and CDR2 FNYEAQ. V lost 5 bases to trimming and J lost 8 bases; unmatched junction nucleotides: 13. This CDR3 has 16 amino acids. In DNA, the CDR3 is TGTGCCAGCAGCCCCGGACAGGGAGGAATTGGGGAAAAACTGTTTTTT. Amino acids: CASSPGQGGIGEKLFF.

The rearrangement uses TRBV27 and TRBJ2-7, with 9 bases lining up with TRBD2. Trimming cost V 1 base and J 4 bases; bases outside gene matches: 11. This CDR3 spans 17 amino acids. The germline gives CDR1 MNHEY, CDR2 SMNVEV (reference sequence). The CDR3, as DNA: TGTGCCAGCAGTTTATGGGGGTCGCGGGAGGGCTTGTACGAGCAGTACTTC. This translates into CASSLWGSREGLYEQYF.

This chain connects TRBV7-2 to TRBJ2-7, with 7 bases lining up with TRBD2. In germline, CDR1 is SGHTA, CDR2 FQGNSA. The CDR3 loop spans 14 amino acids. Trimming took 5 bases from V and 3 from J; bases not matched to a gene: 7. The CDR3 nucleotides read TGTGCCAGCAGCAATCTAGCGGACCTCTACGAGCAGTACTTC. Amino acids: CASSNLADLYEQYF.

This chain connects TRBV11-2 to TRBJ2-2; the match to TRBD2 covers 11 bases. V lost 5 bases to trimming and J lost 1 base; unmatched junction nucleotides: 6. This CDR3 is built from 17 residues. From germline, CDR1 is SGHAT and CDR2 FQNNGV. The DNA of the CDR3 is TGTGCCAGCAGCCAAGGACTAGCGGGTGTGAACACCGGGGAGCTGTTTTTT. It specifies CASSQGLAGVNTGELFF. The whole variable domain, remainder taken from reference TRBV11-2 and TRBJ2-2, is EAGVAQSPRYKIIEKRQSVAFWCNPISGHATLYWYQQILGQGPKLLIQFQNNGVVDDSQLPKDRFSAERLKGVDSTLKIQPAKLEDSAVYLCASSQGLAGVNTGELFFGEGSRLTVL.

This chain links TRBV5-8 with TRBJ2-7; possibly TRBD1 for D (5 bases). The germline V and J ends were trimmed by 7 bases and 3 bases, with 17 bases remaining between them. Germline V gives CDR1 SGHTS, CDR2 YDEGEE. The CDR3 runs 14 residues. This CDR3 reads CASVDGATNYEQYF. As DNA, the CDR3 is TGTGCCAGCGTCGATGGGGCTACCAACTACGAGCAGTACTTC.

For the CDR3, the DNA is TGTGCCAGCAGTTTACGGGGGACAGCCCCCGAGCAGTACTTC. Its translation is CASSLRGTAPEQYF. The chain links TRBV27 to TRBJ2-7; possibly TRBD1 for D (7 bases). The CDR3 loop spans 14 amino acids. Germline values: CDR1 MNHEY, CDR2 SMNVEV (reference sequence). V was shortened by 2 bases and J by 6 bases, with 14 bases between the two germline ends.

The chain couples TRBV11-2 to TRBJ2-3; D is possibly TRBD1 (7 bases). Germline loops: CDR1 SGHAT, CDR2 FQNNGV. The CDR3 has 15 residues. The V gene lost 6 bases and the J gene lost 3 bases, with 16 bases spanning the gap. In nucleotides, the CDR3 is TGTGCCAGCAGATCGAGGCAGGGGGGAACAGATACGCAGTATTTT. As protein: CASRSRQGGTDTQYF. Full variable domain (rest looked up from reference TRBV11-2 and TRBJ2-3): EAGVAQSPRYKIIEKRQSVAFWCNPISGHATLYWYQQILGQGPKLLIQFQNNGVVDDSQLPKDRFSAERLKGVDSTLKIQPAKLEDSAVYLCASRSRQGGTDTQYFGPGTRLTVL.

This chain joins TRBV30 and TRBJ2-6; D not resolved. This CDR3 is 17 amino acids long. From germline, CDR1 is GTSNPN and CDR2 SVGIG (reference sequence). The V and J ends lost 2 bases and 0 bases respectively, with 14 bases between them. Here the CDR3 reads CAWSQSIYFSGANVLTF. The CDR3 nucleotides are TGTGCCTGGAGTCAATCGATCTACTTCTCTGGGGCCAACGTCCTGACTTTC.

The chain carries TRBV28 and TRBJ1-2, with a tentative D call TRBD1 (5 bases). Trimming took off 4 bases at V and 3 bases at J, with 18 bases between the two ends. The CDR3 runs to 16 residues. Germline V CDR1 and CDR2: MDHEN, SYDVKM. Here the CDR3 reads CASSSTRDPSDYGYTF. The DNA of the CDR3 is TGTGCCAGCAGTTCCACCCGGGACCCCAGCGACTATGGCTACACCTTC.

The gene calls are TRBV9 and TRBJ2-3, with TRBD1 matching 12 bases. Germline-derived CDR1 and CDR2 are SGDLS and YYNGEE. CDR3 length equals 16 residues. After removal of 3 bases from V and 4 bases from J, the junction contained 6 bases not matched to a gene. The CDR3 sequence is CASSAPGQGAADTQYF. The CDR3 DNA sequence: TGTGCCAGCAGCGCCCCGGGACAGGGGGCCGCAGATACGCAGTATTTT.

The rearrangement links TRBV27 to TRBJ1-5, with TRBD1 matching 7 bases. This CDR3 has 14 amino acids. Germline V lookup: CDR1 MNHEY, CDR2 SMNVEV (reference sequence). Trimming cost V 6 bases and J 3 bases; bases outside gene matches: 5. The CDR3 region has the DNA TGTGCCAGCAGCGGGGACAGTTACAATCAGCCCCAGCATTTT. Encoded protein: CASSGDSYNQPQHF.

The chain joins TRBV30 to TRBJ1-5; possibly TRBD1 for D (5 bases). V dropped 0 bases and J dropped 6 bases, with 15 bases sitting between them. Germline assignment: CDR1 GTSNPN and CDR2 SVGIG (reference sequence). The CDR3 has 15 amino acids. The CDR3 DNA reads TGTGCCTGGAGTGTTCGGTCTCGGGGCCGTCAGCCCCAGCATTTT. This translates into CAWSVRSRGRQPQHF.

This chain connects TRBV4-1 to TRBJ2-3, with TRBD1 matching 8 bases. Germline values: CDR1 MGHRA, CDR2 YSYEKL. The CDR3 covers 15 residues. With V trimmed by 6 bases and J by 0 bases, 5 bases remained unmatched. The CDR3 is CASSLRQGSTDTQYF. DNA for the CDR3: TGCGCCAGCAGTCTGCGACAGGGGAGCACAGATACGCAGTATTTT.

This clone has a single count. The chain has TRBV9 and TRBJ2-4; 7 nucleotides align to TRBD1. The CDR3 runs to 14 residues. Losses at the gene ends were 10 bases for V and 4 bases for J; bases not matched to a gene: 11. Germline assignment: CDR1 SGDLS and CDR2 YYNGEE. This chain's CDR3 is CAGGERQGKNIQYF. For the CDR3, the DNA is TGTGCCGGGGGAGAGAGACAGGGTAAAAACATTCAGTACTTC.

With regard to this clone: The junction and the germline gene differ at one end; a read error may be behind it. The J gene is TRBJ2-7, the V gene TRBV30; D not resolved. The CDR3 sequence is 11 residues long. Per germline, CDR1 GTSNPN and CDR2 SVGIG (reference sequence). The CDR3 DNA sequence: TGTGCCTGGAGTGAAGGCGGAGACCCAGCCTTC. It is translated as CAWSEGGDPAF.

CDR3 in amino acids: CATSRVGGLNYGYTF. As DNA, the CDR3 is TGTGCCACCAGCAGAGTTGGGGGGCTTAACTATGGCTACACCTTC. The chain uses TRBV15 and TRBJ1-2; D is perhaps TRBD1 (6 bases). This CDR3 contains 15 residues. V lost 1 base, J lost 1 base, and 10 bases lay in between. Germline V lookup: CDR1 LNHNV, CDR2 YYDKDF (reference sequence). The entire variable domain, with the rest obtained from reference TRBV15 and TRBJ1-2, is as follows: DAMVIQNPRYQVTQFGKPVTLSCSQTLNHNVMYWYQQKSSQAPKLLFHYYDKDFNNEADTPDNFQSRRPNTSFCFLDIRSPGLGDTAMYLCATSRVGGLNYGYTFGSGTRLTVV.

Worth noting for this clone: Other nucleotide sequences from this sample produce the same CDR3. The CDR3 sequence is CASSQDREETQYF. In nucleotides, the CDR3 is TGTGCCAGCAGCCAGGACAGGGAAGAGACCCAGTACTTC. V usage is TRBV6-5 and J usage is TRBJ2-5, with 8 bases fitting TRBD1. The CDR3 loop spans 13 amino acids. Per germline, CDR1 MNHEY and CDR2 SVGAGI. V trimming: 6 bases; J trimming: 3 bases; junction bases outside the gene matches: 3.